The 25 T cell receptor beta chains given below trace back to one sample, sequenced in a study of PD-L1 blockade in urothelial cancer. Time point described: peripheral blood 6 weeks after treatment start. Measured with immunoSEQ multiplex PCR; TCRdb has only the in-frame clones, and not every one. The sample records tens of thousands of clones, more than 75% being singletons. Source: PBMCs, taken around atezolizumab (anti-PD-L1) treatment. All receptors come from a man in his 70s with urothelial cancer.

This sequence joins TRBV4-2 and TRBJ2-2; a weak D match, TRBD2 (5 bases). V was trimmed by 1 base and J by 0 bases, leaving 9 bases between them. Germline V gene sequence: CDR1 LGHNA, CDR2 YNFKEQ. The CDR3 has 16 amino acids. CDR3 DNA: TGTGCCAGCAGCCAAGGAATCGGGACGAACACCGGGGAGCTGTTTTTT. Protein product: CASSQGIGTNTGELFF.

This chain joins TRBV30 and TRBJ2-1; D perhaps matches TRBD1 (5 bases). Trimming shortened V by 6 bases and J by 0 bases, and 12 bases separated the two germline ends. The germline V gene has CDR1 GTSNPN and CDR2 SVGIG (reference sequence). This CDR3 spans 14 amino acids. CDR3 sequence reads: CACQRQSSYNEQFF. CDR3 bases: TGTGCCTGCCAACGACAGAGCTCCTACAATGAGCAGTTCTTC.

The chain is built from TRBV5-6 and TRBJ1-3; D remains unclear. In germline, CDR1 is SGHDT, CDR2 YYEEEE. CDR3 length equals 16 residues. Trimming took off 1 base at V and 0 bases at J, with 11 bases between the two ends. Here the CDR3 reads CASSLFGVSSGNTIYF. The CDR3, as DNA: TGTGCCAGCAGCTTGTTCGGGGTTAGCTCTGGAAACACCATATATTTT. The entire variable domain, with the rest obtained from reference TRBV5-6 and TRBJ1-3, is as follows: DAGVTQSPTHLIKTRGQQVTLRCSPKSGHDTVSWYQQALGQGPQFIFQYYEEEERQRGNFPDRFSGHQFPNYSSELNVNALLLGDSALYLCASSLFGVSSGNTIYFGEGSWLTVV.

The chain couples TRBV2 to TRBJ1-3; the match to TRBD1 covers 7 bases. This CDR3 contains 13 residues. Trimming cost V 4 bases and J 8 bases; bases outside gene matches: 5. Germline-derived CDR1 and CDR2 are SNHLY and FYNNEI. The CDR3 bases are TGTGCCAGCAGTGGCGACAGGGATGACACCATATATTTT. Protein: CASSGDRDDTIYF. The variable domain in full, with the rest retrieved from reference TRBV2 and TRBJ1-3, is EPEVTQTPSHQVTQMGQEVILRCVPISNHLYFYWYRQILGQKVEFLVSFYNNEISEKSEIFDDQFSVERPDGSNFTLKIRSTKLEDSAMYFCASSGDRDDTIYFGEGSWLTVV.

The chain is built from TRBV9 and TRBJ1-2, with D perhaps TRBD1 (5 bases). This CDR3 is built from 14 residues. Germline V lookup: CDR1 SGDLS, CDR2 YYNGEE. V gave up 2 bases and J gave up 13 bases, with 21 bases separating them. The CDR3 DNA reads as TGTGCCAGCAGCGTGGAACAGGATTGGGGTTCTCTCACCTTC. Amino acids: CASSVEQDWGSLTF.

The gene calls are TRBV28 and TRBJ2-7; possibly TRBD2 for D (6 bases). Germline V gene data show CDR1 as MDHEN and CDR2 as SYDVKM. This CDR3 contains 15 residues. Between the trimmed V and J ends, which lost 6 bases and 2 bases, there was a span of 17 bases. The CDR3 is CASSLGGLSTYEQYF. CDR3 DNA: TGTGCCAGCAGCTTGGGAGGACTAAGCACCTACGAGCAGTACTTC. The complete variable domain, with remaining parts taken from reference TRBV28 and TRBJ2-7, reads DVKVTQSSRYLVKRTGEKVFLECVQDMDHENMFWYRQDPGLGLRLIYFSYDVKMKEKGDIPEGYSVSREKKERFSLILESASTNQTSMYLCASSLGGLSTYEQYFGPGTRLTVT.

V and J are TRBV5-1 and TRBJ2-7; TRBD2 matches 12 bases. CDR3 length: 15 residues. Looked up from germline, CDR1 is SGHRS and CDR2 is YFSETQ. The V gene end was trimmed by 3 bases and the J gene end by 3 bases; junction bases not matched to a gene: 4. CDR3 amino acids: CASSSRTSGNYEQYF. The CDR3, as DNA: TGCGCCAGCAGCTCCCGGACTAGCGGGAACTACGAGCAGTACTTC.

This clone was picked up one time. The CDR3 is CASTPGLVIDTQYF. CDR3 sequence (DNA): TGTGCCAGCACTCCGGGACTAGTTATAGATACGCAGTATTTT. The genes are TRBV6-7 and TRBJ2-3; 8 nucleotides agree with TRBD2. TRBV6-7 qualifies as an ORF whose function is uncertain. CDR3 length: 14 amino acids. The ends lost 7 bases at V and 5 bases at J; junction bases unmatched: 8.

V gene TRBV28 combines with J gene TRBJ1-2, with TRBD1 as a possible D gene (6 bases). CDR1 and CDR2 (germline): MDHEN, SYDVKM. CDR3 length: 13 residues. Trimming pared 3 bases from V and 4 bases from J, leaving 9 bases between. CDR3 nucleotides: TGTGCCAGCAGTTTGGGGGCAGCCTATGGCTACACCTTC. Translation: CASSLGAAYGYTF.

The genes are TRBV6-6 and TRBJ2-2; 7 bases fit TRBD2. The V and J ends lost 2 bases and 5 bases, in that order; junction bases with no gene match: 2. CDR1 is MNHNY, CDR2 SVGAGI, per germline (reference sequence). This CDR3 has 14 residues. CDR3 nucleotides: TGTGCCAGCAGTTACGGGGGGGGAACCGGGGAGCTGTTTTTT. Its protein product is CASSYGGGTGELFF.

V and J are TRBV28 and TRBJ2-2, with 7 bases matching TRBD1. Germline assignment: CDR1 MDHEN and CDR2 SYDVKM. With 8 bases clipped from V and 0 bases from J, the junction kept 9 bases outside the gene matches. The CDR3 spans 16 residues. The CDR3 region has the DNA TGTGCCAGCCGGGACAGCGACTGGGCGAACACCGGGGAGCTGTTTTTT. Its translation is CASRDSDWANTGELFF.

This chain connects TRBV15 to TRBJ1-2; 12 positions agree with TRBD1. The CDR3 consists of 15 residues. CDR1 LNHNV and CDR2 YYDKDF come from the germline V gene (reference sequence). The junction had 6 bases not matched to a gene; V was cut back by 2 bases and J by 8 bases. The CDR3 region is CATSRSGQGARGYTF. Written as DNA, the CDR3 is TGTGCCACCAGCAGATCGGGACAGGGGGCGCGCGGCTACACCTTC.

The chain couples TRBV2 to TRBJ2-7; possibly TRBD2 for D (5 bases). Trimming stripped 4 bases from V and 2 bases from J, with 12 bases between. This CDR3 comprises 14 residues. From germline, CDR1 is SNHLY and CDR2 FYNNEI. The CDR3 bases are TGTGCCAGCAGTGTGGCTAGCTCAACCTACGAGCAGTACTTC. Its protein product is CASSVASSTYEQYF.

The chain has TRBV5-4 and TRBJ2-1; TRBD1 matches at 7 bases. This CDR3 has 15 amino acids. Germline CDR1 and CDR2: SGHNT and YYREEE (reference sequence). V lost 4 bases and J lost 0; bases outside the gene matches: 4. CDR3 protein: CASSGDSLSYNEQFF. The CDR3 DNA reads as TGTGCCAGCAGCGGGGACAGCCTCTCCTACAATGAGCAGTTCTTC.

V is TRBV7-9 and J is TRBJ1-4; the match to TRBD1 covers 9 bases. There are 15 residues in the CDR3. In germline, CDR1 is SEHNR, CDR2 FQNEAQ (reference sequence). The junction had 4 bases not matched to a gene; V was cut back by 5 bases and J by 3 bases. The CDR3 here is CASSTGQGSNEKLFF. CDR3 sequence (DNA): TGTGCCAGCAGCACCGGACAGGGGTCTAATGAAAAACTGTTTTTT.

The chain carries TRBV30 and TRBJ1-4, with D unclear. V shed 3 bases and J shed 4 bases, with 18 bases lying between them. The CDR3 length is 16 residues. Germline loops: CDR1 GTSNPN, CDR2 SVGIG (reference sequence). In DNA, the CDR3 is TGTGCCTGGAGCCCACTAGAGGGCAGAATTAATGAAAAACTGTTTTTT. Amino acid sequence: CAWSPLEGRINEKLFF.

The chain recombines TRBV28 with TRBJ2-1; the match to TRBD1 covers 7 bases. V lost 4 bases, J lost 5 bases, and 8 bases stayed unmatched. Germline loops: CDR1 MDHEN, CDR2 SYDVKM. The CDR3 sequence is 15 residues long. The CDR3 sequence is CASSSPGQVNNEQFF. The CDR3 DNA is TGTGCCAGCAGTTCCCCAGGACAGGTCAACAATGAGCAGTTCTTC.

The genes are TRBV27 and TRBJ2-7; 9 nucleotides align to TRBD2. This CDR3 is built from 17 residues. The V gene's germline CDR1 is MNHEY and CDR2 SMNVEV (reference sequence). The J segment lost 6 bases and the V segment lost 0 bases, leaving 12 bases of the junction unmatched. The CDR3 region is CASSLSASGISLLEQYF. The CDR3 DNA sequence: TGTGCCAGCAGTTTATCGGCTAGCGGGATCTCTCTCCTCGAGCAGTACTTC.

The chain links TRBV5-4 to TRBJ2-1, with TRBD2 matching over 9 bases. The CDR3 covers 15 residues. Germline-derived CDR1 and CDR2 are SGHNT and YYREEE (reference sequence). The V gene end was trimmed by 0 bases and the J gene end by 5 bases; junction bases not matched to a gene: 3. The CDR3 reads CASSLGLAEDNEQFF. CDR3 bases: TGTGCCAGCAGCTTGGGACTAGCGGAAGACAATGAGCAGTTCTTC.

This clone is a singleton in its sample. The J gene is TRBJ1-3, the V gene TRBV5-5; 8 nucleotides line up with TRBD1. CDR1 and CDR2 (germline): SGHKS, YYEKEE (reference sequence). The CDR3 is 16 amino acids. Trimming took 0 bases from V and 3 from J; bases not matched to a gene: 5. As DNA, the CDR3 is TGTGCCAGCAGCTTGGCCTTGACAGGGGATGGAAACACCATATATTTT. Translating gives CASSLALTGDGNTIYF.

The V and J genes are TRBV18 and TRBJ2-5; maybe TRBD1 (5 bases). In germline, CDR1 is KGHSH, CDR2 LQKENI. CDR3 length: 16 residues. V shed 6 bases and J shed 3 bases, with 20 bases lying between them. The CDR3 bases are TGTGCCAGCTCCCGCTCCAGGGATGAGACAAAAGAGACCCAGTACTTC. Protein product: CASSRSRDETKETQYF.

This chain links TRBV5-1 with TRBJ2-7; 8 nucleotides match TRBD2. The ends lost 0 bases at V and 2 bases at J; junction bases unmatched: 4. Germline CDR1 and CDR2: SGHRS and YFSETQ. CDR3 length: 15 residues. CDR3 region: CASSLDSGGPYEQYF. In DNA form, the CDR3 reads TGCGCCAGCAGCTTGGACAGCGGGGGACCCTACGAGCAGTACTTC.

The rearrangement joins TRBV7-3 to TRBJ1-4, with D possibly being TRBD1 (5 bases). Germline CDR1 and CDR2: SGHTA and FQGTGA. The CDR3 loop spans 16 amino acids. The V gene lost 4 bases and the J gene lost 3 bases, with 15 bases spanning the gap. CDR3 sequence reads: CASSSASGKSNEKLFF. CDR3 nucleotide sequence: TGTGCCAGCAGCTCCGCATCAGGGAAGTCTAATGAAAAACTGTTTTTT.

The V call is TRBV11-1, the J call TRBJ2-7, with D hard to call. The V gene's germline CDR1 is SGHAT and CDR2 FQDESV (reference sequence). The CDR3 consists of 14 residues. Trimming shortened V by 4 bases and J by 0 bases, and 10 bases separated the two germline ends. CDR3 sequence reads: CASSSVSSSYEQYF. CDR3 nucleotide sequence: TGTGCCAGCAGCTCGGTGAGTAGCTCCTACGAGCAGTACTTC. Combining the CDR3 with reference TRBV11-1 and TRBJ2-7 gives the whole variable domain EAEVAQSPRYKITEKSQAVAFWCDPISGHATLYWYRQILGQGPELLVQFQDESVVDDSQLPKDRFSAERLKGVDSTLKIQPAELGDSAMYLCASSSVSSSYEQYFGPGTRLTVT.

The sample holds one count of this clone. The rearrangement uses TRBV27 and TRBJ1-4; TRBD1 is a possible D gene (5 bases). The V gene lost 5 bases and the J gene lost 2 bases, with 12 bases spanning the gap. CDR1 and CDR2 from the germline V gene are MNHEY and SMNVEV (reference sequence). The CDR3 contains 15 residues. DNA for the CDR3: TGTGCCAGCAGTCTCCGGGAGGGGACTAATGAAAAACTGTTTTTT. It specifies CASSLREGTNEKLFF.